A single sample is the source of the 6 T cell receptor beta chains below, sequenced in a study of blood T cell repertoires in COVID-19. The assay was immunoSEQ multiplex PCR, and TCRdb's table has in-frame clones only and misses some. The table includes tens of thousands of clones, roughly 89% detected once. The sequencing sample was made of peripheral blood. The source of these receptors is a man older than 75 with acute or convalescent COVID-19.

This clone occurred a few times. V and J are TRBV28 and TRBJ1-1; D is unresolved. Trimming took 2 bases from V and 1 from J, leaving 11 bases between them. The CDR3 consists of 15 residues. Germline lookup yields CDR1 MDHEN and CDR2 SYDVKM. The DNA of the CDR3 is TGTGCCAGCAGTTTAGAGGGCTCCGCGAACACTGAAGCTTTCTTT. Residues: CASSLEGSANTEAFF.

This sequence joins TRBV4-1 and TRBJ2-7; D possibly corresponds to TRBD1 (5 bases). Deletions cut 0 bases from V and 5 bases from J, with 11 bases between. This CDR3 has 14 amino acids. In germline, CDR1 is MGHRA, CDR2 YSYEKL. The chain's CDR3 is CASSQEGRVHEQYF. The CDR3 nucleotides are TGCGCCAGCAGCCAAGAAGGCAGGGTCCACGAGCAGTACTTC.

This CDR3 is CSVETPTGGTYEQYF. CDR3 sequence (DNA): TGCAGCGTTGAAACTCCGACAGGGGGCACCTACGAGCAGTACTTC. The chain couples TRBV29-1 to TRBJ2-7, with 10 positions matching TRBD1. Germline assignment: CDR1 SQVTM and CDR2 ANQGSEA. The CDR3 is 15 amino acids. V lost 2 bases to trimming and J lost 2 bases; unmatched junction nucleotides: 6.

This chain connects TRBV6-1 to TRBJ2-7, with 7 bases that match TRBD1. Germline assignment: CDR1 MNHNS and CDR2 SASEGT. Trimming took 3 bases from V and 0 from J; bases not matched to a gene: 8. The CDR3 totals 16 residues. The CDR3: CASSEEGTVSSYEQYF. CDR3 bases: TGTGCCAGCAGTGAGGAAGGGACAGTTAGCTCCTACGAGCAGTACTTC.

This clone was recorded a few times. The chain uses TRBV19 and TRBJ1-2, with TRBD1 matching over 9 bases. V shed 3 bases and J 7 bases; nucleotides not matched to a gene: 9. CDR1 is LNHDA, CDR2 SQIVND, per germline (reference sequence). The CDR3 has 15 amino acids. The CDR3 sequence: CASSIRWGQGGGYTF. DNA for the CDR3: TGTGCCAGTAGTATTCGCTGGGGACAGGGTGGTGGCTACACCTTC.

This chain links TRBV28 with TRBJ2-1, with 10 positions matching TRBD1. Trimming removed 11 bases from V and 2 bases from J; junction bases left unmatched: 12. CDR3 length equals 16 residues. Germline V CDR1 and CDR2: MDHEN, SYDVKM. The CDR3 DNA reads TGTGCCTCACGAATGTCCGGGACAGGGGCCTACAATGAGCAGTTCTTC. It encodes CASRMSGTGAYNEQFF.